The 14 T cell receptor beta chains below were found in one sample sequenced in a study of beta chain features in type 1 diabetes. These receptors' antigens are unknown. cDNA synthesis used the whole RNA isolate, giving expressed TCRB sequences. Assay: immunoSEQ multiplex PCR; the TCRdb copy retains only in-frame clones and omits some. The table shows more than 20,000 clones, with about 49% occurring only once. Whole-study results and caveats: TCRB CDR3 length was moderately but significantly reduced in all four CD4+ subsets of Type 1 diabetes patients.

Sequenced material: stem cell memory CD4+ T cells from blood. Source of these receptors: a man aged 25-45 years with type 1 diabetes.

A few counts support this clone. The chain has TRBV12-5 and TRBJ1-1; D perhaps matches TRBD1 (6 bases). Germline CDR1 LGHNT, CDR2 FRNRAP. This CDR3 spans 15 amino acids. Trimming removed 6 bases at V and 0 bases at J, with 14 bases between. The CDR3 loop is CASGPGQLMNTEAFF. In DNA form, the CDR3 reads TGTGCTAGTGGACCCGGACAGCTCATGAACACTGAAGCTTTCTTT. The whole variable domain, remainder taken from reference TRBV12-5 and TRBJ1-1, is DARVTQTPRHKVTEMGQEVTMRCQPILGHNTVFWYRQTMMQGLELLAYFRNRAPLDDSGMPKDRFSAEMPDATLATLKIQPSEPRDSAVYFCASGPGQLMNTEAFFGQGTRLTVV.

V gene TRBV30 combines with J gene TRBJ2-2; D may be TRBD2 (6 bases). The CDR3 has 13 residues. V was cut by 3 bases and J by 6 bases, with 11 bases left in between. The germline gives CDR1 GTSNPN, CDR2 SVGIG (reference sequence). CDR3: CAWRGGQAGELFF. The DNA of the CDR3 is TGTGCCTGGAGGGGAGGACAAGCCGGGGAGCTGTTTTTT.

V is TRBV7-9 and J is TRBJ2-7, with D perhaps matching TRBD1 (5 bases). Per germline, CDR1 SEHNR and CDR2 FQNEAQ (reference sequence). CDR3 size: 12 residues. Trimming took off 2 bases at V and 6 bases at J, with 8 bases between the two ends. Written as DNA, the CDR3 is TGTGCCAGCAGCTTACAGGGCGTCGAGCAGTACTTC. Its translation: CASSLQGVEQYF.

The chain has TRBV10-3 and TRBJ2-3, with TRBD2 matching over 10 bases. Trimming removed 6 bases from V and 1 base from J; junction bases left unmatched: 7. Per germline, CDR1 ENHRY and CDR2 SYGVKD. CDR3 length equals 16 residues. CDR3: CAISLFLAGGTDTQYF. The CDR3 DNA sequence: TGTGCCATCAGCCTTTTCCTAGCGGGGGGCACAGATACGCAGTATTTT.

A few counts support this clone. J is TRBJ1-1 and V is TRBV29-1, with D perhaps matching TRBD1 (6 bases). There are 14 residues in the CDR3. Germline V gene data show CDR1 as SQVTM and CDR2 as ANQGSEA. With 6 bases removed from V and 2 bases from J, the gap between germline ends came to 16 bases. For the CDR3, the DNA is TGCAGCGTACACTTGGGGGGGCCTAACACTGAAGCTTTCTTT. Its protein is CSVHLGGPNTEAFF.

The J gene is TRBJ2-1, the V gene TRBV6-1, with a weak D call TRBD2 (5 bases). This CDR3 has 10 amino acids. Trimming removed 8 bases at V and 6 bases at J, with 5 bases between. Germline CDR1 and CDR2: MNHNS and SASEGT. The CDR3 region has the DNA TGTGCCAGCCGGGGCAATGAGCAGTTCTTC. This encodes CASRGNEQFF.

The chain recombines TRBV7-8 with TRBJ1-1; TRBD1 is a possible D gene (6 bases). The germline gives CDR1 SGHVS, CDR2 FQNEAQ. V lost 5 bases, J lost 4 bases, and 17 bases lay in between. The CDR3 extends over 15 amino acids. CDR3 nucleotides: TGTGCCAGCAGCGTATCGACTACAGGGTTCACTGAAGCTTTCTTT. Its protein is CASSVSTTGFTEAFF.

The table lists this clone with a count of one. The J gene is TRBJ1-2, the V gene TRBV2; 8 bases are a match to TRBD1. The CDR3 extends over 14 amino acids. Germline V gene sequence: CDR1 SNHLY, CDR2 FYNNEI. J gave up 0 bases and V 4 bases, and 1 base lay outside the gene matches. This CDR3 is CASSGQGTNYGYTF. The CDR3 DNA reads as TGTGCCAGCAGTGGACAGGGGACTAACTATGGCTACACCTTC.

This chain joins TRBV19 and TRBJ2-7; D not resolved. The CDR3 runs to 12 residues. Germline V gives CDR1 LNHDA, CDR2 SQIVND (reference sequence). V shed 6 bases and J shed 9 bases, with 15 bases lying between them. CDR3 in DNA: TGTGCCAGTAGCTCCCCCCGGTTCGGGCAGTACTTC. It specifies CASSSPRFGQYF.

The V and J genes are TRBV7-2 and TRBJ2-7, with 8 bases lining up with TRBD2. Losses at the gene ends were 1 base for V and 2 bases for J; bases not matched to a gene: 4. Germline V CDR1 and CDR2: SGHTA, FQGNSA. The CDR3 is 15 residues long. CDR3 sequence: CASSLGSGVTYEQYF. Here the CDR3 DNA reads TGTGCCAGCAGCTTAGGTAGCGGGGTCACCTACGAGCAGTACTTC.

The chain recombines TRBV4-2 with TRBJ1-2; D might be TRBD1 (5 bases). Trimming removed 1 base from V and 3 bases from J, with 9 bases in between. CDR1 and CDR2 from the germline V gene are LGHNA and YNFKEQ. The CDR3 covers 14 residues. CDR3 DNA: TGTGCCAGCAGCCAAGGTGGGACTGACTATGGCTACACCTTC. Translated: CASSQGGTDYGYTF.

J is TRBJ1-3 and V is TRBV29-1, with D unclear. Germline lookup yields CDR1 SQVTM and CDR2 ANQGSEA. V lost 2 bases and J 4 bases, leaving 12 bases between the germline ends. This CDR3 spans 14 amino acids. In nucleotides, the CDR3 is TGCAGCGTTGAAAGTATCGGGAAAGGAAACACCATATATTTT. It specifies CSVESIGKGNTIYF.

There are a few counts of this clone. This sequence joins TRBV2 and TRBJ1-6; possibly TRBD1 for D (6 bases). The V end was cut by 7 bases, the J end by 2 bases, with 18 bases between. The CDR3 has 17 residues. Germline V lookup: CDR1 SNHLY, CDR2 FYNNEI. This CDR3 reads CASIRGSTGTYNSPLHF. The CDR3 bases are TGTGCCAGCATTAGGGGTTCCACAGGGACCTATAATTCACCCCTCCACTTT.

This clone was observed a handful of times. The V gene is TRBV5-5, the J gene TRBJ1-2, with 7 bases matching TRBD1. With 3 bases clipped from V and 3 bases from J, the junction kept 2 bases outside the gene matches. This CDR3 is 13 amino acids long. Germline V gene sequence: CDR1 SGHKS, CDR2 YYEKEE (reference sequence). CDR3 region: CASSSGQYYGYTF. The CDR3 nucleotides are TGTGCCAGCAGCTCGGGACAGTACTATGGCTACACCTTC.